This paragraph covers one T cell receptor (beta chain) sequence. What it binds is not known. This record belongs to a study of radiation and T cells in renal cell carcinoma. Overall study: Nephrectomy followed 15 Gy stereotactic body radiation by 4 weeks. The study's findings and limits: From baseline, blood top tumor clonotypes peaked at 2 weeks post-radiation.

As for time point: blood 2 weeks post-SBRT. Treatment given: 15 Gy SBRT to primary tumor, nephrectomy 4 weeks later. Germline values: CDR1 SGHAT, CDR2 FQDESV (reference sequence). The V end lost 2 bases, the J end lost 2 bases, and 12 bases lay between the germline ends. The CDR3 loop spans 15 amino acids. The protocol was immunoSEQ multiplex PCR, while the TCRdb copy is restricted to in-frame clones and leaves out a portion. The data contain some 76,000 clones, roughly 82% of them seen just once; the ten biggest clones take up approximately 6%. This sequence was found in a man between 60 and 75 years old with renal cell carcinoma. J is TRBJ1-1 and V is TRBV11-1; possibly TRBD1 for D (5 bases). The sample consisted of blood, taken from a patient whose treatment included radiotherapy and nephrectomy. The DNA of the CDR3 is TGTGCCAGCAGCTTAACGGGACGGAAAAACACTGAAGCTTTCTTT. Amino acid sequence: CASSLTGRKNTEAFF.